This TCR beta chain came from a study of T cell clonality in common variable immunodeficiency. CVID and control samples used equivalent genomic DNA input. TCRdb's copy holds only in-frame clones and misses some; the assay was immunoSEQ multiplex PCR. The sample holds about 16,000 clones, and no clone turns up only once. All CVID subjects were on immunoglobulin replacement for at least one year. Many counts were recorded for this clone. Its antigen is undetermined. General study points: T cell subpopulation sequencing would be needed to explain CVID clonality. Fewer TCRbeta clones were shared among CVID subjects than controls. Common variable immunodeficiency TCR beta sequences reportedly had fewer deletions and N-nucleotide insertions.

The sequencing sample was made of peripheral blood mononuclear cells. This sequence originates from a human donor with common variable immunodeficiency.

CDR3 in amino acids: CARRQDGYTF. The CDR3 DNA, read in part, is TGTGCCAGAAGACAGGATGGC. The chain uses TRBV2 and TRBJ1-2; the D gene is possibly TRBD1 (6 bases). Read data end 3 residues before the CDR3 end; the end is taken from the germline J gene. The CDR3 spans 10 residues. V shed 9 bases and J shed 6 bases, with 8 bases lying between them. Looked up from germline, CDR1 is SNHLY and CDR2 is FYNNEI.